This T cell receptor beta chain was found in a study of PD-L1 blockade in urothelial cancer. Overall study: Bladder-origin urothelial cancer in males described about 90% of the 29 patients.

This CDR3 has 16 residues. The V gene end was trimmed by 4 bases and the J gene end by 9 bases; junction bases not matched to a gene: 12. The germline gives CDR1 SGHRS, CDR2 YFSETQ. TCRdb keeps only in-frame clones here, not all; method: immunoSEQ multiplex PCR. The table has tens of thousands of clones, almost 90% seen once. Sample time point: pretreatment peripheral blood. The sequencing here drew on PBMCs, taken around atezolizumab (anti-PD-L1) treatment. V is TRBV5-1 and J is TRBJ2-1, with TRBD1 identical over 11 bases. The receptor's source is a man in his 60s with urothelial cancer. The CDR3 coding sequence is TGCGCCAGCAGCCAAGGACAGGGGGCAAGACAAGGTGAGCAGTTCTTC. As protein: CASSQGQGARQGEQFF.